This TCR beta chain was retrieved from a study of control samples from healthy donors and cancer patients. Clones were sequenced by immunoSEQ multiplex PCR, and TCRdb holds only the in-frame ones, with some missing. The sample consists of 150,000 or so clones, around 94% of them appearing once. The CDR3 totals 12 residues. CDR1 is LGHDT, CDR2 YNNKEL, per germline (reference sequence). Between the trimmed V and J ends, which lost 5 bases and 5 bases, there was a span of 6 bases. This clone has just one count. The TCR originated in a man aged 40-49 years in good health. Sequencing used blood. V gene TRBV3-1 (or the pseudogene TRBV3-2) combines with J gene TRBJ2-2; no reliable D call. DNA for the CDR3: TGTGCCAGCAGCGTCGGAACCGGGGAGCTGTTTTTT. Protein product: CASSVGTGELFF.